In this sample, the clone carrying this TCR beta chain turned up many times. No antigen is known for it. The germline V gene encodes CDR1 DFQATT and CDR2 SNEGSKA (reference sequence). The J segment lost 5 bases and the V segment lost 0 bases, leaving 9 bases of the junction unmatched. The CDR3 length is 16 residues. Two oligonucleotides, mixed equimolar, formed the beta constant-region primer covering TRBC1 and TRBC2. Four rounds of PCR amplified the ligated cDNA using nested alpha and beta constant-region primers plus SP2. TCRdb reanalysed the UMI-ligation and nested PCR reads using MiXCR and keeps one entry per CDR3 protein. The sample has just over 80,000 distinct CDR3 sequences, 8% to 9.5% seen once; the top ten hold 1.2%. This sample is part of a study of naive and memory T cell subsets. Study results and caveats: TCR abundance followed a power law differing between naive and memory subsets. Over 95% of naive TCR sequences appeared only once after error correction, unlike memory subsets.

This clonotype was obtained from a human donor in good health. The chain recombines TRBV20-1 with TRBJ2-2; 7 positions agree with TRBD2. Material for sequencing was naive CD8+ T cells from blood. The CDR3 region has the DNA TGCAGTGCTAGAGATGTTCGGGCTAGCGGTACCGGGGAGCTGTTTTTT. Protein: CSARDVRASGTGELFF.